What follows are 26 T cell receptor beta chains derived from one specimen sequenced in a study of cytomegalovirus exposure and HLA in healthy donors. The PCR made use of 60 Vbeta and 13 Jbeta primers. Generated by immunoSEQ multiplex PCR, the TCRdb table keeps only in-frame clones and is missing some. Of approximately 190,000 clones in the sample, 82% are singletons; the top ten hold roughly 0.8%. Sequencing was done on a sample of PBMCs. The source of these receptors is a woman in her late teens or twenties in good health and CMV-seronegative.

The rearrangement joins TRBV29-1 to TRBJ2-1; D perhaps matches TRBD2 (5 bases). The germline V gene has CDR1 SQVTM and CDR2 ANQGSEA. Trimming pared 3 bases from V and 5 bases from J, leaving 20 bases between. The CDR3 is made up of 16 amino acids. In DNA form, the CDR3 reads TGCAGCGTTGAGGGCAGGAGCGGCTCCGATGACAATGAGCAGTTCTTC. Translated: CSVEGRSGSDDNEQFF.

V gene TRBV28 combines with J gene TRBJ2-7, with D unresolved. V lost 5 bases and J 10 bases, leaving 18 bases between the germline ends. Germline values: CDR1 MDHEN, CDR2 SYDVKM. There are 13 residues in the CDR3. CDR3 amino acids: CASSPELWRYQYF. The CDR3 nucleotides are TGTGCCAGCAGTCCGGAGCTTTGGCGATATCAGTACTTC.

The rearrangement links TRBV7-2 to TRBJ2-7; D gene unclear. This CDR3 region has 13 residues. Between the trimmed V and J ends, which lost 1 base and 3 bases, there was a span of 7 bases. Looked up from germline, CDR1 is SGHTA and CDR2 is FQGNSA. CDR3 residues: CASSLESDYEQYF. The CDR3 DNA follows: TGTGCCAGCAGCTTAGAGTCAGACTACGAGCAGTACTTC.

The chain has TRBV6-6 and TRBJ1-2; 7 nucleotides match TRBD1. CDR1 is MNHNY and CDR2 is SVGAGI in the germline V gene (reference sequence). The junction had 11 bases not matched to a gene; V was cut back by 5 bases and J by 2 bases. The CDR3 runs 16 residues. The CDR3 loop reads CASSGQVQKPNYGYTF. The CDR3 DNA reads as TGTGCCAGCAGTGGACAGGTTCAGAAGCCGAACTATGGCTACACCTTC.

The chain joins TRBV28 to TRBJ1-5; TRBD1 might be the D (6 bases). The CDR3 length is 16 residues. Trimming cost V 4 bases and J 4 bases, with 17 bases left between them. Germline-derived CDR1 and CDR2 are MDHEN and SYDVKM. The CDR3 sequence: CASSSLQGELNQPQHF. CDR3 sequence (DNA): TGTGCCAGCAGTTCCTTACAGGGAGAACTGAATCAGCCCCAGCATTTT.

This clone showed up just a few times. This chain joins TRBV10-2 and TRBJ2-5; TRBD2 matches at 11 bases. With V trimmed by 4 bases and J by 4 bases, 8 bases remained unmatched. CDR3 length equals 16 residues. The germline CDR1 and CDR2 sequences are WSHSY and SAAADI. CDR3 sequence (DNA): TGCGCCAGCAGTGCCAATCTAGCGGGGGGCCTAGAGACCCAGTACTTC. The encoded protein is CASSANLAGGLETQYF.

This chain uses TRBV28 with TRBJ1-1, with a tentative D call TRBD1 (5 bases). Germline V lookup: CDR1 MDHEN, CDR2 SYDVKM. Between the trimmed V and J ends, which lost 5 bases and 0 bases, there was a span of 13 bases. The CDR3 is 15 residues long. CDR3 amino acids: CASSHWGGMNTEAFF. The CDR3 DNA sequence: TGTGCCAGCAGTCACTGGGGGGGGATGAACACTGAAGCTTTCTTT.

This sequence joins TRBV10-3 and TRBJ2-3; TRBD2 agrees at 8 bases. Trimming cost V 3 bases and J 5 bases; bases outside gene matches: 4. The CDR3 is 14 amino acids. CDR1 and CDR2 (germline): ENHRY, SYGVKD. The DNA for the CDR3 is TGTGCCATCAGTGATGGGACTAGGGGAGATACGCAGTATTTT. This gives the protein CAISDGTRGDTQYF.

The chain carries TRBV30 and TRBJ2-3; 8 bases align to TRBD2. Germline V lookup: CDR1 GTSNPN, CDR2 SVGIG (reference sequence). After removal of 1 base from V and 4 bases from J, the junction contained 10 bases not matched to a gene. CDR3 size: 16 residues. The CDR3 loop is CAWSDNSGVNADTQYF. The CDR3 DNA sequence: TGTGCCTGGAGTGATAATAGCGGGGTCAACGCAGATACGCAGTATTTT. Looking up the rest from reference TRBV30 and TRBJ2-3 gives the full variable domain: SQTIHQWPATLVQPVGSPLSLECTVEGTSNPNLYWYRQAAGRGLQLLFYSVGIGQISSEVPQNLSASRPQDRQFILSSKKLLLSDSGFYLCAWSDNSGVNADTQYFGPGTRLTVL.

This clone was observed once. In DNA form, the CDR3 reads TGTGCCAGCAGTCCGATGACTAGGATCAATGAGCAGTTCTTC. Translated, it gives CASSPMTRINEQFF. The gene calls are TRBV27 and TRBJ2-1, with D possibly being TRBD2 (6 bases). This CDR3 spans 14 amino acids. The V gene's germline CDR1 is MNHEY and CDR2 SMNVEV (reference sequence). V dropped 5 bases and J dropped 6 bases, with 14 bases sitting between them.

CDR3 sequence: CARSSYNEQFF. Written as DNA, the CDR3 is TGTGCCAGGAGCTCCTACAATGAGCAGTTCTTC. The J gene is TRBJ2-1, the V gene TRBV27; the D is unclear. This CDR3 has 11 amino acids. Germline V gene lookup returns CDR1 MNHEY and CDR2 SMNVEV (reference sequence). The ends were cut back, 9 bases at V and 0 bases at J, with 3 bases in the middle.

CDR3: CASSSGQAISNQPQHF. The CDR3 DNA reads as TGTGCCAGTAGTAGCGGACAGGCGATTAGCAATCAGCCCCAGCATTTT. The genes are TRBV19 and TRBJ1-5, with 7 bases matching TRBD1. The J segment lost 0 bases and the V segment lost 4 bases, leaving 6 bases of the junction unmatched. The CDR3 sequence is 16 residues long. Germline V lookup: CDR1 LNHDA, CDR2 SQIVND (reference sequence).

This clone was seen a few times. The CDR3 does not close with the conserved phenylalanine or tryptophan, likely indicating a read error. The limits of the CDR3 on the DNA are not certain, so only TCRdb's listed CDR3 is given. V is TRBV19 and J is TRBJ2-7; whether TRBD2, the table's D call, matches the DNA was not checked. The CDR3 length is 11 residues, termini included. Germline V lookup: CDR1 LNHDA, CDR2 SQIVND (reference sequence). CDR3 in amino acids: CASSILQRRWR.

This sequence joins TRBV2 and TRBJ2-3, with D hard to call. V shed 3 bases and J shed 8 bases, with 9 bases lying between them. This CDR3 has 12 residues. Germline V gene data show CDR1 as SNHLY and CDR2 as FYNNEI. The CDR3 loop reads CASSEISGTQYF. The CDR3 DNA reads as TGTGCCAGCAGTGAGATATCGGGTACGCAGTATTTT.

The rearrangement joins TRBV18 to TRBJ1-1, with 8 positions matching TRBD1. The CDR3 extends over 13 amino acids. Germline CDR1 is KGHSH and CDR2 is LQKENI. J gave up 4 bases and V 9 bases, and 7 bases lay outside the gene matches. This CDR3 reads CASSQGAGTEAFF. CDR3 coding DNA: TGTGCCAGTTCTCAGGGGGCGGGCACTGAAGCTTTCTTT.

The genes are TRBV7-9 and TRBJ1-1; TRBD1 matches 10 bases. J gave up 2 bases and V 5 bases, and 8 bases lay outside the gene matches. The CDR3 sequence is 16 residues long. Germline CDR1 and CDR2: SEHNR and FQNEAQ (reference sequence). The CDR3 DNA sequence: TGTGCCAGCAGCCCGAGGACAGGGGGACGAAACACTGAAGCTTTCTTT. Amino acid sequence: CASSPRTGGRNTEAFF.

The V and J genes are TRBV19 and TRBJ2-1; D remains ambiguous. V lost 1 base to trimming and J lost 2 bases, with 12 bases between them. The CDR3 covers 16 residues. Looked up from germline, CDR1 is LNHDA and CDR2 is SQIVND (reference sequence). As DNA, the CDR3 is TGTGCCAGTAGTATAGCAGGTACCAAGGCCTACAATGAGCAGTTCTTC. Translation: CASSIAGTKAYNEQFF.

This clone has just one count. CDR3 sequence: CASSSREPAISYNEQFF. The DNA for the CDR3 is TGTGCCAGCTCAAGTCGGGAGCCCGCAATTTCCTACAATGAGCAGTTCTTC. This rearrangement joins TRBV18 to TRBJ2-1; D is perhaps TRBD2 (6 bases). Trimming took off 5 bases at V and 1 base at J, with 18 bases between the two ends. This CDR3 comprises 17 residues. In germline, CDR1 is KGHSH, CDR2 LQKENI.

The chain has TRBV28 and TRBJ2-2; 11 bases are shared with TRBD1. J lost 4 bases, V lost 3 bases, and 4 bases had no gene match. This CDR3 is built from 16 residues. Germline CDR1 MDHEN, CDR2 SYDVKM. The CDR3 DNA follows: TGTGCCAGCAGTTTTCTCGGGACAGGGGGCACCGGGGAGCTGTTTTTT. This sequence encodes CASSFLGTGGTGELFF.

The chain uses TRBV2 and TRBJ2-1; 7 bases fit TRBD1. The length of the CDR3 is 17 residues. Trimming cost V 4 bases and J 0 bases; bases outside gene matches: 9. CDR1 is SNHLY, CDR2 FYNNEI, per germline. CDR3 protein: CASSGDRDESSYNEQFF. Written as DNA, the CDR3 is TGTGCCAGCAGTGGAGACAGGGATGAGAGCTCCTACAATGAGCAGTTCTTC.

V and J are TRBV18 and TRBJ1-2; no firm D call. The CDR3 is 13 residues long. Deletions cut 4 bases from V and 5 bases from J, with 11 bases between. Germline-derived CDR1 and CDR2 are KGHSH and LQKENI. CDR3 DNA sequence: TGTGCCAGCTCACTTAACGGGGAGTATGGCTACACCTTC. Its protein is CASSLNGEYGYTF.

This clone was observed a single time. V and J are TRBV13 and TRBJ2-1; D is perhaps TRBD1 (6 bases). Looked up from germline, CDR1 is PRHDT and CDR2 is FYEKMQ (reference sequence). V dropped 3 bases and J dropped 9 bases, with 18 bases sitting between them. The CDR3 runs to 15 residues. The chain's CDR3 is CASSFFAGTPSEQFF. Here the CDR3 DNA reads TGTGCCAGCAGCTTTTTCGCCGGGACACCGAGTGAGCAGTTCTTC.

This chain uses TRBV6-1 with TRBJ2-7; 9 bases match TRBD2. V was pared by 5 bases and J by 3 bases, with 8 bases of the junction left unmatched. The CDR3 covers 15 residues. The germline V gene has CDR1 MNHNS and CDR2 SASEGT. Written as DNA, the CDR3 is TGTGCCAGCAGTCCCCTAGTTAGCGGGGGCTACGAGCAGTACTTC. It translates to CASSPLVSGGYEQYF.

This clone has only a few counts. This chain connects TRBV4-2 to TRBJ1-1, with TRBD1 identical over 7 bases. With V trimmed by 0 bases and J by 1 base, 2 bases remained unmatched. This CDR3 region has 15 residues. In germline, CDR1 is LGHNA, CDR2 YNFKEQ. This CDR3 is CASSQEEGANTEAFF. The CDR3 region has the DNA TGTGCCAGCAGCCAAGAAGAGGGGGCGAACACTGAAGCTTTCTTT.

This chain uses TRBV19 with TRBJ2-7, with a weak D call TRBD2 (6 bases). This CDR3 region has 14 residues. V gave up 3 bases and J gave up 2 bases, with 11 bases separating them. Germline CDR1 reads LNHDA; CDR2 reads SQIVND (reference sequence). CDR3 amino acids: CASSIQRATYEQYF. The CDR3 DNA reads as TGTGCCAGTAGTATCCAGCGGGCAACCTACGAGCAGTACTTC.

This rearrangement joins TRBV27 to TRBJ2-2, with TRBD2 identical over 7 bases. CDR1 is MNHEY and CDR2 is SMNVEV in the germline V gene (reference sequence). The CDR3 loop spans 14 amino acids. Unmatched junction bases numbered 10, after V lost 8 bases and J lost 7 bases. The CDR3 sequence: CASYWRGFSGELFF. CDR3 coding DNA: TGTGCCAGCTACTGGCGGGGGTTCAGCGGGGAGCTGTTTTTT.